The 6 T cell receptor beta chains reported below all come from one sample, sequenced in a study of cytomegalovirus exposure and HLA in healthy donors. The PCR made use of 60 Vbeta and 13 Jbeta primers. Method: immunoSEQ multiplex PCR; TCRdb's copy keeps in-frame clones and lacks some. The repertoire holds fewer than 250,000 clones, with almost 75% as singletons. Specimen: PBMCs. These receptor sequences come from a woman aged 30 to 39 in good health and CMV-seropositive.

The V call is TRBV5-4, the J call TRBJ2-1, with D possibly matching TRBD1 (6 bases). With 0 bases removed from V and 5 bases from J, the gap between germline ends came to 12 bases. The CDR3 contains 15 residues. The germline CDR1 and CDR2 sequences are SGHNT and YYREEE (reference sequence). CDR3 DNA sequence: TGTGCCAGCAGCTTGGCAGGGGCGCCACACAATGAGCAGTTCTTC. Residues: CASSLAGAPHNEQFF.

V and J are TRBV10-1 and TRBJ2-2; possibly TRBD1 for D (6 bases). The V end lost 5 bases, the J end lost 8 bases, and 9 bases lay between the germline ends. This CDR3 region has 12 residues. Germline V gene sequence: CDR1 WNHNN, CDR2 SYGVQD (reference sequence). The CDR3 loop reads CASSPDRGELFF. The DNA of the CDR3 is TGCGCCAGCAGTCCCGACAGGGGGGAGCTGTTTTTT.

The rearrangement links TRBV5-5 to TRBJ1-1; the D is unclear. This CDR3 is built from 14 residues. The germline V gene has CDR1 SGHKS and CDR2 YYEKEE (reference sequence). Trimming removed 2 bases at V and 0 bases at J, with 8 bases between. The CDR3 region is CASSLEVMNTEAFF. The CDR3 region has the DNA TGTGCCAGCAGCTTAGAGGTCATGAACACTGAAGCTTTCTTT. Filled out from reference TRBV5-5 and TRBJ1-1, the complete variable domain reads DAGVTQSPTHLIKTRGQQVTLRCSPISGHKSVSWYQQVLGQGPQFIFQYYEKEERGRGNFPDRFSARQFPNYSSELNVNALLLGDSALYLCASSLEVMNTEAFFGQGTRLTVV.

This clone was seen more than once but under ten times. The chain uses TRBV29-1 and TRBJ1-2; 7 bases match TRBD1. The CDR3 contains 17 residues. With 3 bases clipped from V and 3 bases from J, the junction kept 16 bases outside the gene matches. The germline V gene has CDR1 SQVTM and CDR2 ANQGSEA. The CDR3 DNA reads TGCAGCGTTGAGTTGGTGGTCGGGACAGATGGGGACTATGGCTACACCTTC. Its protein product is CSVELVVGTDGDYGYTF.

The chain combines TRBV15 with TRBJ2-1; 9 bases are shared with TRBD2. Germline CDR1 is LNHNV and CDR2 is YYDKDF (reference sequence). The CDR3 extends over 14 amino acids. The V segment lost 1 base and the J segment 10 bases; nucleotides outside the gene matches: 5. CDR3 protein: CATSRGDSGREQFF. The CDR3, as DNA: TGTGCCACCAGCAGAGGGGATAGCGGGAGAGAGCAGTTCTTC.

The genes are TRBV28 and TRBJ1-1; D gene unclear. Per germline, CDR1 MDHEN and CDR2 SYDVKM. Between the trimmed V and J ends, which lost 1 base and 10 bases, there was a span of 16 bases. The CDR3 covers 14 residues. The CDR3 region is CASSLLSGEGRAFF. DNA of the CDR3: TGTGCCAGCAGTTTATTATCGGGTGAAGGGAGAGCTTTCTTT.